A selection of T cell receptor beta chains follows, all from one sample in a study of identifying expanded T cells in peripheral blood. The data were produced by immunoSEQ multiplex PCR, yet TCRdb's version contains in-frame clones alone and is incomplete. Altogether 120,000 or so clones are present, about 80% being singletons, with the ten largest covering over 3%. The sequenced sample was blood. The origin of the receptors is a person aged 18 to 75 in good health. The CDR3 runs from the conserved cysteine through the conserved F or W. The D gene is left open where the match is weak. Only some rows state a clone size, as once, few, many or a class for expanded clones.

CDR3 DNA: TGTGCCAGCCTAAAAGGACAGTATGGCTACACCTTC
CDR3 protein: CASLKGQYGYTF
V gene: TRBV25-1
D gene: NA
CDR3 length: 12
J gene: TRBJ1-2
clone size: NA

CDR3 DNA: TGTGCCAGCAGCAGGGACAGGAGAAACACAGATACGCAGTATTTT
CDR3 protein: CASSRDRRNTDTQYF
V gene: TRBV2
D gene: TRBD1
CDR3 length: 15
J gene: TRBJ2-3
clone size: NA

CDR3 DNA: TGTGCCAGCAGGGCGGTTGACAGGGGGCGTTATCTAAGGAGTGGCTACACCTTC
CDR3 protein: CASRAVDRGRYLRSGYTF
V gene: TRBV2
D gene: TRBD1
CDR3 length: 18
J gene: TRBJ1-2
clone size: NA

CDR3 DNA: TGTGCCGGATTACAGGGAACCTATGGCTACACCTTC
CDR3 protein: CAGLQGTYGYTF
V gene: TRBV6-1
D gene: NA
CDR3 length: 12
J gene: TRBJ1-2
clone size: NA

CDR3 DNA: TGCGCCAGCAGCCATTTCTTCGGGGTAGTCACCGGGGAGCTGTTTTTT
CDR3 protein: CASSHFFGVVTGELFF
V gene: TRBV4-1
D gene: NA
CDR3 length: 16
J gene: TRBJ2-2
clone size: NA

CDR3 DNA: TGTGCCAGTAGGACCCCTGGACAGGGATTTAACTATGGCTACACCTTC
CDR3 protein: CASRTPGQGFNYGYTF
V gene: TRBV19
D gene: TRBD1
CDR3 length: 16
J gene: TRBJ1-2
clone size: NA

CDR3 DNA: TGTGCCAGCAGTCCATTTGACCCCTCTGAAGCTTTCTTT
CDR3 protein: CASSPFDPSEAFF
V gene: TRBV6-5
D gene: NA
CDR3 length: 13
J gene: TRBJ1-1
clone size: NA

CDR3 DNA: TGTGCCAGCAGGCGACAGGGCCCGAGCTCCTATAATTCACCCCTCCACTTT
CDR3 protein: CASRRQGPSSYNSPLHF
V gene: TRBV5-6
D gene: TRBD1
CDR3 length: 17
J gene: TRBJ1-6
clone size: once

CDR3 DNA: TGTGCCAGTAGTGATGACATTTACACTGAAGCTTTCTTT
CDR3 protein: CASSDDIYTEAFF
V gene: TRBV19
D gene: NA
CDR3 length: 13
J gene: TRBJ1-1
clone size: NA

CDR3 DNA: TGCGCCAGCAGCCAACTGGACGGTTCCTATGGCTACACCTTC
CDR3 protein: CASSQLDGSYGYTF
V gene: TRBV4-1
D gene: NA
CDR3 length: 14
J gene: TRBJ1-2
clone size: NA

CDR3 DNA: TGCGCCAGCAGCCGAGCCGGACGGTCGAGCTCCTACGAGCAGTACTTC
CDR3 protein: CASSRAGRSSSYEQYF
V gene: TRBV5-1
D gene: NA
CDR3 length: 16
J gene: TRBJ2-7
clone size: NA

CDR3 DNA: TGTGCCAGCAGCTTCTTAGCTTCCTATGGCTACACCTTC
CDR3 protein: CASSFLASYGYTF
V gene: TRBV5-8
D gene: NA
CDR3 length: 13
J gene: TRBJ1-2
clone size: NA

CDR3 DNA: TGTGCCAGCAGCTACCTACAGGGCCCCCAGCATTTT
CDR3 protein: CASSYLQGPQHF
V gene: TRBV7-2
D gene: NA
CDR3 length: 12
J gene: TRBJ1-5
clone size: NA

CDR3 DNA: TGTGCCAGCAGGACCCAGGTCACCTATGGCTACACCTTC
CDR3 protein: CASRTQVTYGYTF
V gene: TRBV6-6
D gene: NA
CDR3 length: 13
J gene: TRBJ1-2
clone size: once

CDR3 DNA: TGTGCCAGCAGCCGGGGACTAGCAGAAGATACGCAGTATTTT
CDR3 protein: CASSRGLAEDTQYF
V gene: TRBV9
D gene: TRBD2
CDR3 length: 14
J gene: TRBJ2-3
clone size: NA

CDR3 DNA: TGTGCCACCAGCAGACTAGGACAAGGCAATGAGCAGTTCTTC
CDR3 protein: CATSRLGQGNEQFF
V gene: TRBV15
D gene: NA
CDR3 length: 14
J gene: TRBJ2-1
clone size: once

CDR3 DNA: TGCGCCAGCAGCTTGGATGAAGAGATGGGTTCACCCCTCCACTTT
CDR3 protein: CASSLDEEMGSPLHF
V gene: TRBV5-1
D gene: NA
CDR3 length: 15
J gene: TRBJ1-6
clone size: NA

CDR3 DNA: TGTGCCAGCAGCTCAAACAGGGGAACGAACACCGGGGAGCTGTTTTTT
CDR3 protein: CASSSNRGTNTGELFF
V gene: TRBV11-2
D gene: TRBD1
CDR3 length: 16
J gene: TRBJ2-2
clone size: NA

CDR3 DNA: TGTGCCAGCAGCGTAGCCGGGAGAGGGGGTAGGGAGACCCAGTACTTC
CDR3 protein: CASSVAGRGGRETQYF
V gene: TRBV9
D gene: NA
CDR3 length: 16
J gene: TRBJ2-5
clone size: NA

CDR3 DNA: TGTGCCAGCAGCTCCCTTCGGGGACAGGGAAACTATGGCTACACCTTC
CDR3 protein: CASSSLRGQGNYGYTF
V gene: TRBV7-2
D gene: TRBD1
CDR3 length: 16
J gene: TRBJ1-2
clone size: NA

CDR3 DNA: TGTGCCAGCAGCGGAGGACTTCGGGAAACTGAAGCTTTCTTT
CDR3 protein: CASSGGLRETEAFF
V gene: TRBV9
D gene: NA
CDR3 length: 14
J gene: TRBJ1-1
clone size: NA